The clone carrying this TCR beta chain has only one observation. Its target is unknown. The source of the sample is a study of radiotherapy plus CTLA-4 blockade in lung cancer. The overall study: For 15% to 20% of patients, objective responses occurred, and 30% to 35% had disease control. Study-wide results and limits: Among reported predictors of response, early blood T cell clone dynamics with interferon-beta performed best. An expansion of tumor-derived TCR clones occurred in blood after radiotherapy plus ipilimumab.

Here immunoSEQ multiplex PCR was the method, and the copy in TCRdb shows in-frame clones only, minus some. The top ten hold 7.1% of the sample, which has some 74,000 clones, around 80% seen once. Patients with chemo-refractory metastatic non-small-cell lung cancer received focal radiation plus CTLA-4 blockade with ipilimumab. CDR1 and CDR2 from the germline V gene are SGHAT and FQNNGV. This CDR3 comprises 16 residues. V shed 5 bases, J shed 4 bases, and the junction held 12 bases outside the gene matches. This TCR was sampled from a human donor with non-small cell lung cancer who had a complete response to radiotherapy plus ipilimumab. V and J are TRBV11-2 and TRBJ2-7; the match to TRBD1 covers 9 bases. The sample consisted of peripheral blood, taken from a patient treated with radiotherapy plus ipilimumab. The CDR3 sequence: CASSPLVGQGFYEQYF. The CDR3 DNA sequence: TGTGCCAGCAGCCCATTAGTGGGACAGGGATTTTACGAGCAGTACTTC.